This is a list of T cell receptor beta chains from one sample in a study of cytomegalovirus exposure and HLA in healthy donors. The assay was immunoSEQ multiplex PCR, and TCRdb's table has in-frame clones only and misses some. The profile covers approximately 110,000 clones, with around 60% appearing a single time and 3.8% taken by the ten largest. Input material: PBMCs. Receptor source: a man aged 25-40 years in good health and CMV-seropositive. The CDR3 runs from the conserved cysteine through the conserved F or W. A D gene is named only where the DNA matches it firmly.

v_call: TRBV9
cdr3_length: 11
j_call: TRBJ2-1
d_call: NA
cdr3_nt: TGTGCCAGCAGCGTCTTCAATGAGCAGTTCTTC
cdr3_aa: CASSVFNEQFF

v_call: TRBV7-2
cdr3_length: 15
j_call: TRBJ2-1
d_call: NA
cdr3_nt: TGTGCCAGCAACCTGGGTGGGGGCCTCTACAATGAGCAGTTCTTC
cdr3_aa: CASNLGGGLYNEQFF

v_call: TRBV27
cdr3_length: 15
j_call: TRBJ2-3
d_call: TRBD1
cdr3_nt: TGTGCCAGCTCTAACTCGGACAGGGTATGGGATACGCAGTATTTT
cdr3_aa: CASSNSDRVWDTQYF

v_call: TRBV6-1
cdr3_length: 14
j_call: TRBJ1-2
d_call: NA
cdr3_nt: TGTGCCAGCAGTCCTCAACAGGGATCCTATGGCTACACCTTC
cdr3_aa: CASSPQQGSYGYTF

v_call: TRBV25-1
cdr3_length: 14
j_call: TRBJ1-2
d_call: NA
cdr3_nt: TGTGCCAGCAGTGAATCCGGGACAAACTATGGCTACACCTTC
cdr3_aa: CASSESGTNYGYTF

v_call: TRBV18
cdr3_length: 16
j_call: TRBJ1-2
d_call: NA
cdr3_nt: TGTGCCAGCTCACCTTTGGACAGCCGAAACGCGGGTGGCTACACCTTC
cdr3_aa: CASSPLDSRNAGGYTF

v_call: TRBV7-8
cdr3_length: 13
j_call: TRBJ1-2
d_call: NA
cdr3_nt: TGTGCCAGCAGCTTACAGGATAACTATGGCTACACCTTC
cdr3_aa: CASSLQDNYGYTF

v_call: TRBV5-6
cdr3_length: 15
j_call: TRBJ2-4
d_call: TRBD2
cdr3_nt: TGTGCCAGCAGCTTGTGGTCGGGGGGGCCAGACATTCAGTACTTC
cdr3_aa: CASSLWSGGPDIQYF

v_call: TRBV7-3
cdr3_length: 13
j_call: TRBJ1-1
d_call: TRBD1
cdr3_nt: TGTGCCAGCAGCCAGGGGGTTGGCGGTGAAGCTTTCTTT
cdr3_aa: CASSQGVGGEAFF

v_call: TRBV5-6
cdr3_length: 12
j_call: TRBJ2-7
d_call: NA
cdr3_nt: TGTGCCAGCAGCCAAGGAGGGAGTGAGCAGTACTTC
cdr3_aa: CASSQGGSEQYF

v_call: TRBV4-2
cdr3_length: 16
j_call: TRBJ2-2
d_call: TRBD2
cdr3_nt: TGTGCCAGCAGCCAACTTAGCGGGGGGGCTGTCGGGGAGCTGTTTTTT
cdr3_aa: CASSQLSGGAVGELFF

v_call: TRBV27
cdr3_length: 17
j_call: TRBJ2-3
d_call: TRBD2
cdr3_nt: TGTGCCAGCAGCCAGACTAGCGGGGGGCCGGGCACAGATACGCAGTATTTT
cdr3_aa: CASSQTSGGPGTDTQYF

v_call: TRBV5-1
cdr3_length: 13
j_call: TRBJ2-2
d_call: NA
cdr3_nt: TGCGCCAGCAGCTTGGCCCAGGCCGGGGAGCTGTTTTTT
cdr3_aa: CASSLAQAGELFF